These 11 T cell receptor beta chains came from one sample sequenced in a study of Ad26.COV2.S vaccination and SARS-CoV-2 variants. Treatment defined: approximately 18 received Ad26.COV2.S at low or high dose, single or two shots; 5 received placebo; per-sample allocation not given. All samples were drawn on day 63, counting from the first vaccine or placebo injection. Measured with immunoSEQ multiplex PCR; TCRdb has only the in-frame clones, and not every one. The sample carries roughly 380,000 clones, more than 75% recorded once. Sequencing used peripheral blood, obtained in a trial of Ad26.COV2.S vaccine versus placebo. All receptors derive from a person aged 18-60 years who received the Ad26.COV2.S COVID-19 vaccine or a placebo.

The chain links TRBV7-9 to TRBJ1-4, with 11 bases matching TRBD1. Germline assignment: CDR1 SEHNR and CDR2 FQNEAQ (reference sequence). The CDR3 consists of 16 residues. V lost 4 bases, J lost 0 bases, and 1 base stayed unmatched. The DNA for the CDR3 is TGTGCCAGCAGCTCGGGACAGGGGGCAACTAATGAAAAACTGTTTTTT. Amino acid sequence: CASSSGQGATNEKLFF.

The genes are TRBV5-1 and TRBJ1-1, with D possibly being TRBD1 (5 bases). This CDR3 has 16 amino acids. In germline, CDR1 is SGHRS, CDR2 YFSETQ. The V and J ends lost 3 bases and 3 bases respectively, with 18 bases between them. CDR3 region: CASSWPLGGSDTEAFF. CDR3 in DNA: TGCGCCAGCAGCTGGCCCCTGGGGGGAAGTGACACTGAAGCTTTCTTT.

The V gene is TRBV18, the J gene TRBJ2-5; no reliable D call. The CDR3 length is 11 residues. The V and J ends lost 4 bases and 5 bases respectively, with 5 bases between them. CDR1 and CDR2 from the germline V gene are KGHSH and LQKENI. CDR3 loop: CASSLEETQYF. CDR3 nucleotides: TGTGCCAGCTCACTGGAGGAGACCCAGTACTTC.

The J gene is TRBJ2-3, the V gene TRBV9, with TRBD1 matching over 9 bases. Trimming at V came to 0 bases and at J to 7 bases, leaving 9 bases not matched to a gene. CDR3 size: 16 residues. Germline assignment: CDR1 SGDLS and CDR2 YYNGEE. Written as DNA, the CDR3 is TGTGCCAGCAGCGTAGTGGGACAGGGATTTGGTAATACGCAGTATTTT. Protein product: CASSVVGQGFGNTQYF.

V usage is TRBV27 and J usage is TRBJ1-2; 9 bases match TRBD1. J was trimmed by 4 bases and V by 5 bases; bases with no gene match: 8. There are 15 residues in the CDR3. Germline V gene sequence: CDR1 MNHEY, CDR2 SMNVEV (reference sequence). CDR3 DNA sequence: TGTGCCAGCAGTAATACAGGGGGCGCGGCCTATGGCTACACCTTC. Amino acids: CASSNTGGAAYGYTF.

Comment on this clone: An end of the junction does not agree with germline; a read error may underlie this. The rearrangement uses TRBV12-3 or TRBV12-4 and TRBJ1-2; maybe TRBD1 (5 bases). This CDR3 comprises 12 residues. The CDR3 sequence: CASSLGHRGCTF. DNA for the CDR3: TGTGCCAGCAGTTTAGGACACCGGGGCTGCACCTTC.

The chain combines TRBV5-1 with TRBJ2-6, with 11 bases lining up with TRBD1. CDR3 size: 16 residues. The ends lost 7 bases at V and 2 bases at J; junction bases unmatched: 5. The germline CDR1 and CDR2 sequences are SGHRS and YFSETQ. The chain's CDR3 is CASGTGQGAGANVLTF. In nucleotides, the CDR3 is TGCGCCAGCGGGACGGGACAGGGGGCTGGGGCCAACGTCCTGACTTTC. The complete variable domain, with remaining parts taken from reference TRBV5-1 and TRBJ2-6, reads KAGVTQTPRYLIKTRGQQVTLSCSPISGHRSVSWYQQTPGQGLQFLFEYFSETQRNKGNFPGRFSGRQFSNSRSEMNVSTLELGDSALYLCASGTGQGAGANVLTFGAGSRLTVL.

The chain links TRBV11-2 to TRBJ2-7; 12 bases match TRBD2. Germline CDR1 reads SGHAT; CDR2 reads FQNNGV. The CDR3 has 14 residues. V gave up 6 bases and J gave up 0 bases; unmatched junction bases: 0. CDR3: CASRGLAGSYEQYF. CDR3 DNA sequence: TGTGCCAGCAGGGGACTAGCGGGCTCCTACGAGCAGTACTTC.

The chain employs TRBV30 and TRBJ2-7; 7 nucleotides match TRBD1. This CDR3 comprises 14 residues. The J segment lost 0 bases and the V segment lost 2 bases, leaving 4 bases of the junction unmatched. CDR1 is GTSNPN and CDR2 is SVGIG in the germline V gene (reference sequence). The CDR3 region is CAWSTGTVSYEQYF. The CDR3 nucleotides are TGTGCCTGGAGTACCGGGACAGTCTCCTACGAGCAGTACTTC.

This chain links TRBV7-2 with TRBJ2-7; unclear D gene. V lost 5 bases to trimming and J lost 6 bases, with 8 bases between them. There are 11 residues in the CDR3. From germline, CDR1 is SGHTA and CDR2 FQGNSA. The CDR3 reads CASSILLEQYF. The DNA of the CDR3 is TGTGCCAGCAGCATCCTCCTCGAGCAGTACTTC.

This chain links TRBV3-1 (or the pseudogene TRBV3-2) with TRBJ1-2, with 11 bases identical to TRBD1. V shed 4 bases, J shed 7 bases, and the junction held 5 bases outside the gene matches. The CDR3 loop spans 14 amino acids. Looked up from germline, CDR1 is LGHDT and CDR2 is YNNKEL (reference sequence). This CDR3 is CASSPGQGAGGYTF. CDR3 DNA: TGTGCCAGCAGCCCAGGACAGGGGGCGGGTGGCTACACCTTC.